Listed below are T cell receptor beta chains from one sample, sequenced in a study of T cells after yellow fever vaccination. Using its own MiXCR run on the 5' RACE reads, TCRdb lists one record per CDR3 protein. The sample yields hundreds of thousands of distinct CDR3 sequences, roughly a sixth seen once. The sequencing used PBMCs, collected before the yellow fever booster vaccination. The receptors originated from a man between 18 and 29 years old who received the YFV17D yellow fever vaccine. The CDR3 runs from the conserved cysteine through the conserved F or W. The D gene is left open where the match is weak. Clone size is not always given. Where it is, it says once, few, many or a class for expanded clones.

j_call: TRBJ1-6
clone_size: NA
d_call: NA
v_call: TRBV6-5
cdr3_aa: CASSSRQSSYNSPLHF
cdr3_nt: TGTGCCAGCAGTTCCAGACAGAGCTCCTATAATTCACCCCTCCACTTT

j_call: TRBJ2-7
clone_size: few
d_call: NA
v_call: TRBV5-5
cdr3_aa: CASSSVLYEQYF
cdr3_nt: TGTGCCAGCAGCTCCGTGCTCTACGAGCAGTACTTC

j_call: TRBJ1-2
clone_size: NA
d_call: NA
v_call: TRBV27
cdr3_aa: CASSLDTHHGYTF
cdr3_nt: TGTGCCAGCAGCCTGGACACGCACCATGGCTACACCTTC

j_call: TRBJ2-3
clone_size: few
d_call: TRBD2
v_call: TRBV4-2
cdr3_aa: CASSPLAGSADTQYF
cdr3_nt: TGTGCCAGCAGCCCACTAGCGGGTAGCGCAGATACGCAGTATTTT

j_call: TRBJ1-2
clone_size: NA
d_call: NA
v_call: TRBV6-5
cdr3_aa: CASSNGAGYGYTF
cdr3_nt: TGTGCCAGCAGCAACGGGGCGGGGTATGGCTACACCTTC

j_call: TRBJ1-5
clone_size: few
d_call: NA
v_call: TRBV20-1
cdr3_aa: CSAREALGNQPQHF
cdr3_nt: TGCAGTGCTAGAGAAGCGCTCGGCAATCAGCCCCAGCATTTT

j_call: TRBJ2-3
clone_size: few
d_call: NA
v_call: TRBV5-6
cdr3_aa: CASSLKANTQYF
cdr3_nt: TGTGCCAGCAGCTTGAAGGCGAATACGCAGTATTTT

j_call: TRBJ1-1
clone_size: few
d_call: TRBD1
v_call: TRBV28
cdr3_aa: CASSLWTGSVSAFF
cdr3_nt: TGTGCCAGCAGTTTGTGGACAGGGTCGGTCTCAGCTTTCTTT

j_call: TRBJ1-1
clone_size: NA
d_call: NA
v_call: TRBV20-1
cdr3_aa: CSAPHSGGGEAFF
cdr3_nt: TGCAGTGCTCCTCACTCCGGTGGCGGAGAGGCTTTCTTT

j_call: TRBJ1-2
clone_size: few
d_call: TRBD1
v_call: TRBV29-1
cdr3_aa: CSAQKSGGRVGYTF
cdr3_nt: TGCAGCGCGCAGAAGTCAGGGGGCAGAGTGGGCTACACCTTC

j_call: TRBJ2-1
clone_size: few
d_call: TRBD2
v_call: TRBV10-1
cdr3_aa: CASSSGAPNEQFF
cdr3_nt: TGCGCCAGCTCAAGCGGGGCTCCCAATGAGCAGTTCTTC

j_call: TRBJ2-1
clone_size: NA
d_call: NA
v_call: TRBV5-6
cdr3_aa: CASSDSRPYNEQFF
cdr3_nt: TGTGCCAGCAGCGACAGCCGACCCTACAATGAGCAGTTCTTC

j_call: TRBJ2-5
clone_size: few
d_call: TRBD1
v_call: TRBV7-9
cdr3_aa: CASSPPGTGPGETQYF
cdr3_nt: TGTGCCAGCAGCCCCCCCGGGACAGGGCCAGGAGAGACCCAGTACTTC

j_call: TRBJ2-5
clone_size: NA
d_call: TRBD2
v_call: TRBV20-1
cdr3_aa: CSAKAGQETQYF
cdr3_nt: TGCAGTGCAAAAGCGGGGCAAGAGACCCAGTACTTC

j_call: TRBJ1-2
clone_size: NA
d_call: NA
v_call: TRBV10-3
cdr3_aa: CAISGGRYGYTF
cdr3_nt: TGTGCCATCAGTGGGGGACGGTATGGCTACACCTTC

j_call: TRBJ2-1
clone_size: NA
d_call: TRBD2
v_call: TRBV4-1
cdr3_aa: CASSPTSGGAGEQFF
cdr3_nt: TGCGCCAGCAGCCCGACTAGCGGGGGGGCTGGTGAGCAGTTCTTC

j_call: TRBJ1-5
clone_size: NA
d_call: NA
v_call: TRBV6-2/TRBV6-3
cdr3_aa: CASSYSPGGNQPQHF
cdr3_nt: TGTGCCAGCAGTTACTCTCCGGGGGGCAATCAGCCCCAGCATTTT

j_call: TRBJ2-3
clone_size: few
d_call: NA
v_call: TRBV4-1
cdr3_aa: CASSQYRNLRDTQYF
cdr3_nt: TGCGCCAGCAGCCAATATCGGAACCTTCGGGATACGCAGTATTTT

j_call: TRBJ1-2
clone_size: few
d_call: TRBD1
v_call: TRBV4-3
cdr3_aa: CASSQVGTGPANYGYTF
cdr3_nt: TGCGCCAGCAGCCAAGTTGGGACAGGCCCCGCTAACTATGGCTACACCTTC

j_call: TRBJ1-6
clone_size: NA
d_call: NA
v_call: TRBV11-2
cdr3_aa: CASSLQYNSPLHF
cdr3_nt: TGTGCCAGCAGCTTGCAATATAATTCACCCCTCCACTTT

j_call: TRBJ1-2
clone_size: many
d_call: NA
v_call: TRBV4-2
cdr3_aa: CASSQDRTVPNYGYTF
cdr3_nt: TGTGCCAGCAGCCAAGATAGGACAGTTCCTAACTATGGCTACACCTTC

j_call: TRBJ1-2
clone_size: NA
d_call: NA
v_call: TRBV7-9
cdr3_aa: CASSLALGTSPPSGYTF
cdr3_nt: TGTGCCAGCAGCTTAGCGTTAGGGACGTCCCCCCCGTCTGGCTACACCTTC

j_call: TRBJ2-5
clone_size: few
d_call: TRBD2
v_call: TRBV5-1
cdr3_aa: CASSPLADQETQYF
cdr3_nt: TGCGCCAGCAGCCCGCTAGCGGACCAAGAGACCCAGTACTTC

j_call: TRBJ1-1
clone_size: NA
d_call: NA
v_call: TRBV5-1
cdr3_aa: CASSLSAGWNTEAFF
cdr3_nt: TGCGCCAGCAGCTTGTCCGCAGGGTGGAACACTGAAGCTTTCTTT

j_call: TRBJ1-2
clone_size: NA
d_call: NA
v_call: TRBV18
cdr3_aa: CASSLRGPNYGYTF
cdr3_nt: TGTGCCAGCTCACTGCGGGGACCGAACTATGGCTACACCTTC

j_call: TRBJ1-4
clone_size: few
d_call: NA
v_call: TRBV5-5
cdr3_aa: CASSLSPNEKLFF
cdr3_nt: TGTGCCAGCAGCTTGTCCCCTAACGAAAAACTGTTTTTT

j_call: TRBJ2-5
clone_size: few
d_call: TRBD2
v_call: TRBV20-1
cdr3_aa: CSARTSERGRRWETQYF
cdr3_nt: TGCAGTGCTAGAACATCCGAGCGGGGGAGACGATGGGAGACCCAGTACTTC

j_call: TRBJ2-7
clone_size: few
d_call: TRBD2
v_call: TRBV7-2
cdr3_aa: CASSLRLAVNYEQYF
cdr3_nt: TGTGCCAGCAGCCTACGACTAGCGGTTAACTACGAGCAGTACTTC

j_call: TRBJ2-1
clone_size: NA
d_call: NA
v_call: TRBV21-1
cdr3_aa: CASSKVGRGALNYNEQFF
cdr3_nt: NA

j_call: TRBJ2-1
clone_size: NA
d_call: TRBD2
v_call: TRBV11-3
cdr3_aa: CASSLGRVPPYNEQFF
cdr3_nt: TGTGCCAGCAGCTTGGGGAGGGTTCCCCCCTACAATGAGCAGTTCTTC

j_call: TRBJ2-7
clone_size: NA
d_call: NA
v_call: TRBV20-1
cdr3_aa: CSAREAGSYEQYF
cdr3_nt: TGCAGTGCTAGAGAGGCCGGGTCTTACGAGCAGTACTTC

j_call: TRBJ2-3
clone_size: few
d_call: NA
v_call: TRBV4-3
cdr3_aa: CASSRKTGGADTQYF
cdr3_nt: TGCGCCAGCAGCCGAAAGACAGGAGGGGCAGATACGCAGTATTTT

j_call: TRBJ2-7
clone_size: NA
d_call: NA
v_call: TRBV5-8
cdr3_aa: CASSLTGGPDYEQYF
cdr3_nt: TGTGCCAGCAGCCTAACCGGGGGACCTGACTACGAGCAGTACTTC

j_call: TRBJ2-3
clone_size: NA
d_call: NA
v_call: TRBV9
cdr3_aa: CASSVGGMSTDTQYF
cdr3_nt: TGTGCCAGCAGCGTAGGGGGGATGAGCACAGATACGCAGTATTTT

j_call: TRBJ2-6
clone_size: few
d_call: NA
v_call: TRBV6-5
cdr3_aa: CASSYSISGANVLTF
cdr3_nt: TGTGCCAGCAGTTACTCTATCTCTGGGGCCAACGTCCTGACTTTC

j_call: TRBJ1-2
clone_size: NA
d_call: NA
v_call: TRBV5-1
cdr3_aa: CASSLEGHLNYGYTF
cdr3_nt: TGCGCCAGCAGCTTGGAGGGGCACCTTAACTATGGCTACACCTTC

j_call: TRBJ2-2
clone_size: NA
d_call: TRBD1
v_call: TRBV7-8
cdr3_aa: CASRGTGDTGELFF
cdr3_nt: TGTGCCAGCAGGGGAACAGGGGACACCGGGGAGCTGTTTTTT

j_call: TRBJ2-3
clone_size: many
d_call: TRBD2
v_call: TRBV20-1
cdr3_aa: CSATGTTVTDTQYF
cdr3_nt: TGCAGTGCAACCGGGACTACTGTAACAGATACGCAGTATTTT

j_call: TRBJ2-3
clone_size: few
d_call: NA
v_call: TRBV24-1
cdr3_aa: CATSDSGSGRGGTQYF
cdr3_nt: TGTGCCACCAGTGATTCCGGGAGCGGCCGCGGTGGTACGCAGTATTTT

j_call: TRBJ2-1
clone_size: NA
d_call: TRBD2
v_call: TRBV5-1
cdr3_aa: CASSPGLAGGGTYNEQFF
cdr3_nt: TGCGCCAGCAGCCCGGGACTAGCGGGGGGTGGGACCTACAATGAGCAGTTCTTC

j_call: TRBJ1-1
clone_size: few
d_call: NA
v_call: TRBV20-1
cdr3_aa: CSAIEHMNTEAFF
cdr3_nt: TGCAGTGCTATCGAGCACATGAACACTGAAGCTTTCTTT

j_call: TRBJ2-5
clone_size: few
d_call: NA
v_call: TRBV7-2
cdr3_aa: CASSPRTQLWETQYF
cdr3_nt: TGTGCCAGCAGCCCGCGGACACAGCTATGGGAGACCCAGTACTTC

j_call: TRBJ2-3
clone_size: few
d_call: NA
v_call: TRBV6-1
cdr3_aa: CASKAGSFTDTQYF
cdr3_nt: TGTGCCAGCAAGGCGGGGTCGTTTACAGATACGCAGTATTTT

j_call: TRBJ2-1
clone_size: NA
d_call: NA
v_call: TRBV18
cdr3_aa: CASSQLPTGNEQFF
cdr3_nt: TGTGCCAGCTCACAACTTCCCACAGGCAATGAGCAGTTCTTC

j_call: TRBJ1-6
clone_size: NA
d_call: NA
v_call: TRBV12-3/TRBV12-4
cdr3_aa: CASSLDRGLGSPLHF
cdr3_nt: TGTGCCAGCAGTTTAGATCGGGGGCTCGGTTCACCCCTCCACTTT

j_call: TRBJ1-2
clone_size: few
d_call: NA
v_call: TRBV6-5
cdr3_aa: CASSYSARARGYTF
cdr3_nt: TGTGCCAGCAGTTACTCGGCCAGGGCGAGAGGCTACACCTTC